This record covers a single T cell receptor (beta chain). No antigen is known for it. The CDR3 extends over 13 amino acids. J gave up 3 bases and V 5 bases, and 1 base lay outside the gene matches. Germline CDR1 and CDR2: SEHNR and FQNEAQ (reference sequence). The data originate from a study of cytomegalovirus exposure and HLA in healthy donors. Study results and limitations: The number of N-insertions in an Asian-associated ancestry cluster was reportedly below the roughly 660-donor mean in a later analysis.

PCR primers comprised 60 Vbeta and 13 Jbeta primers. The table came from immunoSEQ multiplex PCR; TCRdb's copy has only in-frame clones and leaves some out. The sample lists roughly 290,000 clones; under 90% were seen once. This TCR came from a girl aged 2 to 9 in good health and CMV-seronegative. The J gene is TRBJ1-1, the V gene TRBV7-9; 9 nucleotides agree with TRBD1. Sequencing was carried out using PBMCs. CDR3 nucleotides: TGTGCCAGCAGCCGACAGGGGGACACTGAAGCTTTCTTT. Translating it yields CASSRQGDTEAFF. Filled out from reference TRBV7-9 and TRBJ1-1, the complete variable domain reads DTGVSQNPRHKITKRGQNVTFRCDPISEHNRLYWYRQTLGQGPEFLTYFQNEAQLEKSRLLSDRFSAERPKGSFSTLEIQRTEQGDSAMYLCASSRQGDTEAFFGQGTRLTVV.